The entry below gives a single T cell receptor beta chain sequence along with its context. The antigen is undetermined. The sample originates from a study of T cell responses to AZD1222 COVID-19 vaccine. Study information: Samples with a second dose at about 4 or about 12 weeks were pooled together.

Germline CDR1 is MNHNY and CDR2 is SVGAGI (reference sequence). CDR3 length: 14 amino acids. Trimming shortened V by 1 base and J by 4 bases, and 8 bases separated the two germline ends. The study's findings and limits: After two AZD1222 doses, spike-specific TCR breadth and depth rose versus day 0.

Using immunoSEQ multiplex PCR, the repertoire was profiled, and TCRdb retains in-frame clones only, with some absent. Counted here are under 150,000 clones, 70% to 90% occurring once; the ten biggest clones make up about 1.5%. This sequence was found in an adult in good health. V gene TRBV6-6 combines with J gene TRBJ1-3; D call uncertain. Sequencing was performed on peripheral blood, taken on day 0 of AZD1222 vaccination. This CDR3 reads CASSYFLTGNTIYF. For the CDR3, the DNA is TGTGCCAGCAGTTACTTTCTTACGGGAAACACCATATATTTT.